This TCR beta chain was observed in a study of cytotoxic CD8 clonotypes in ibrutinib-treated CLL. The V and J ends lost 0 bases and 4 bases respectively, with 10 bases between them. Germline CDR1 reads LGHNA; CDR2 reads YNFKEQ. The CDR3 spans 15 residues. TCRdb keeps only in-frame clones here, not all; method: immunoSEQ multiplex PCR. The sample has about 160,000 clones; roughly 88% are singletons. This clonotype was sampled from a human donor with chronic lymphocytic leukemia. Source: PBMCs, taken at disease progression, from a patient treated with ibrutinib. The chain couples TRBV4-2 to TRBJ1-3, with D uncertain. In DNA, the CDR3 is TGTGCCAGCAGCCAAGATATAGGCGCAGGAAACACCATATATTTT. It translates to CASSQDIGAGNTIYF.